This T cell receptor (beta chain) is drawn from a study of T cell changes during pregnancy in multiple sclerosis. This table comes from immunoSEQ multiplex PCR, and its TCRdb copy is limited to in-frame clones, with some not included. Counted here are roughly 53,000 clones, about 91% occurring once; the ten biggest clones make up around 0.38%. CDR1 SGHNT and CDR2 YENEEA come from the germline V gene. Trimming took 7 bases from V and 6 from J; bases not matched to a gene: 10. The CDR3 length is 15 residues. Material: CD4+ T cells from peripheral blood mononuclear cells, obtained in the second trimester of pregnancy. The gene calls are TRBV11-3 and TRBJ2-1; TRBD1 aligns across 9 bases. This receptor was taken from a female donor in good health, enrolled as a control in a pregnancy study. The CDR3 DNA is TGTGCCAGCACCTCTCGGGACAGGGATGCCAATGAGCAGTTCTTC. This codes for CASTSRDRDANEQFF.